Below, one T cell receptor beta chain is given with its context. The antigen is not known. This record comes from a study of PD-1 blockade in classical Hodgkin lymphoma. Notes on the study in general: It was among complete responders that baseline diversity resembled that of newly diagnosed patients. By C4D1 there was a significant rise in CD4+ TCR diversity but not in CD8+ TCR diversity.

Germline assignment: CDR1 SGHRS and CDR2 YFSETQ. The CDR3 spans 17 residues. Trimming removed 4 bases from V and 1 base from J; junction bases left unmatched: 10. Only in-frame clones appear in the TCRdb table, and some are missing; sequencing was by immunoSEQ multiplex PCR. The sample shows under 45,000 clones, approximately 70% of them seen only once. Regarding time point: cycle 4 day 1 (C4D1), after 6 weeks of nivolumab. Each patient experienced a relapse that followed autologous stem cell transplantation, and brentuximab vedotin exposure varied. Complete response, partial response or progressive disease was each patient's best response.

This clonotype was sampled from a human donor with classical Hodgkin lymphoma. The sequences come from peripheral blood mononuclear cells (PBMCs), collected before the fourth cycle of nivolumab. The gene calls are TRBV5-1 and TRBJ2-5; 10 nucleotides match TRBD2. In nucleotides, the CDR3 is TGCGCCAGCAGCCTGGGCTTGGCTAGCGGGGGCCAAGAGACCCAGTACTTC. Translated, it gives CASSLGLASGGQETQYF.